This TCR beta chain was recorded in a study of OX40 agonist ivuxolimab in advanced cancers. For the study at large: Ivuxolimab doses were 0.01, 0.1, 0.3, 1.5, 3 or 10 mg/kg every 2 weeks. The dose-escalation cohort was approximately 85% male, with a mean age of about 60 years, ranging roughly 23 to 85.

Using immunoSEQ multiplex PCR, the repertoire was profiled, and TCRdb retains in-frame clones only, with some absent. The data contain some 76,000 clones, 84% of them singletons. Trimming took 0 bases from V and 8 from J; bases not matched to a gene: 7. This CDR3 region has 14 residues. The germline gives CDR1 SGHTS, CDR2 YDEGEE. As to this clone: Antigen specificity is unknown.

Study-level points and caveats: Those patients achieving a partial response at 0.1-3.0 mg/kg showed among the lowest clonal expansion.

The receptor's source is an adult with an advanced solid tumor such as melanoma, head and neck, liver or kidney cancer. The sequenced sample was CD4+ or CD8+ T cells sorted from blood, obtained in a trial of the OX40 agonist ivuxolimab. V and J are TRBV5-8 and TRBJ2-7; the match to TRBD1 covers 8 bases. CDR3 amino acids: CASSLADRESKQYF. DNA for the CDR3: TGTGCCAGCAGCTTGGCGGACAGGGAGTCGAAGCAGTACTTC.